The 18 T cell receptor beta chains reported below all come from one sample, sequenced in a study of blood T cell repertoires in COVID-19. Libraries were prepared by immunoSEQ multiplex PCR; TCRdb keeps only in-frame clonotypes and omits some of them. This table has approximately 270,000 clones, around nine tenths appearing once. Material for sequencing was peripheral blood. Receptors originate from a man younger than 35 with active or convalescent COVID-19.

This chain joins TRBV5-1 and TRBJ1-2; TRBD1 might be the D (5 bases). The length of the CDR3 is 13 residues. The V and J ends lost 3 bases and 8 bases respectively, with 14 bases between them. Germline V gives CDR1 SGHRS, CDR2 YFSETQ. The DNA of the CDR3 is TGCGCCAGCAGCTCCAGGGCGATTGGGGGCTACACCTTC. This sequence encodes CASSSRAIGGYTF.

This clone was recorded once. In DNA form, the CDR3 reads TGTGCCAGCTCACGAGGCCAGGGTAACACTGAAGCTTTCTTT. Translated, it gives CASSRGQGNTEAFF. This chain joins TRBV18 and TRBJ1-1, with D possibly TRBD1 on 5 matching bases. The length of the CDR3 is 14 residues. Germline values: CDR1 KGHSH, CDR2 LQKENI. Trimming removed 4 bases at V and 2 bases at J, with 11 bases between.

The table lists this clone with a few counts. The rearrangement joins TRBV6-6 to TRBJ1-2; the D gene is possibly TRBD1 (5 bases). V was cut by 0 bases and J by 8 bases, with 13 bases left in between. This CDR3 is built from 14 residues. The V gene's germline CDR1 is MNHNY and CDR2 SVGAGI (reference sequence). The CDR3 region has the DNA TGTGCCAGCAGTTACTCGGGGGGGAGGGACGGCTACACCTTC. It yields the protein CASSYSGGRDGYTF.

This clone was seen a handful of times. This rearrangement joins TRBV21-1 to TRBJ2-7; the table's TRBD2 call for D was not verified on the DNA. TRBV21-1 is deemed a pseudogene. This CDR3 is built from 10 residues. The CDR3 coding sequence is TGTGCCAGCTTCCCCTCCCGCGGAGGGTTC. It codes for CASFPSRGGF.

This sequence joins TRBV15 and TRBJ2-1; 11 bases line up with TRBD2. This CDR3 contains 20 residues. CDR1 LNHNV and CDR2 YYDKDF come from the germline V gene (reference sequence). The trim removed 2 bases at V and 9 bases at J, leaving 21 bases unmatched. The CDR3 reads CATSRYGTSGLPDTSREQFF. The DNA of the CDR3 is TGTGCCACCAGCAGATACGGGACTAGCGGCCTCCCCGATACTAGTCGTGAGCAGTTCTTC.

In DNA form, the CDR3 reads TGTGCCAGCAGCCCGCAGGGACAGGGGTTCGCCGAGCAGTACTTC. Translating gives CASSPQGQGFAEQYF. V usage is TRBV28 and J usage is TRBJ2-7; 10 nucleotides match TRBD1. CDR1 and CDR2 (germline): MDHEN, SYDVKM. V gave up 6 bases and J gave up 6 bases; unmatched junction bases: 11. The CDR3 spans 15 residues.

The chain is built from TRBV5-1 and TRBJ1-1; D gene unclear. This CDR3 is built from 16 residues. Germline CDR1 and CDR2: SGHRS and YFSETQ. The ends were cut back, 0 bases at V and 4 bases at J, with 16 bases in the middle. The CDR3 DNA reads as TGCGCCAGCAGCTTGGCCTTGTGGGAGCAAGGCACTGAAGCTTTCTTT. It specifies CASSLALWEQGTEAFF. Variable domain in full (rest from reference TRBV5-1 and TRBJ1-1): KAGVTQTPRYLIKTRGQQVTLSCSPISGHRSVSWYQQTPGQGLQFLFEYFSETQRNKGNFPGRFSGRQFSNSRSEMNVSTLELGDSALYLCASSLALWEQGTEAFFGQGTRLTVV.

This clone was observed a single time. This sequence joins TRBV7-2 and TRBJ1-1; TRBD1 agrees at 7 bases. With 5 bases clipped from V and 6 bases from J, the junction kept 12 bases outside the gene matches. Germline V gene lookup returns CDR1 SGHTA and CDR2 FQGNSA. The CDR3 is 15 amino acids. The CDR3 nucleotides read TGTGCCAGCAGCCGTCGACAGGGTGGGATGGCTGAAGCTTTCTTT. The encoded protein is CASSRRQGGMAEAFF.

This clone was detected a few times. V gene TRBV6-5 combines with J gene TRBJ1-5; 10 nucleotides line up with TRBD1. CDR1 and CDR2 from the germline V gene are MNHEY and SVGAGI. V gave up 5 bases and J gave up 7 bases; unmatched junction bases: 5. The CDR3 length is 14 residues. Here the CDR3 reads CASSRQGAGQPQHF. The CDR3 DNA reads TGTGCCAGCAGTAGACAGGGGGCAGGACAGCCCCAGCATTTT.

The chain uses TRBV18 and TRBJ1-2; D perhaps matches TRBD1 (6 bases). The V gene lost 2 bases and the J gene lost 7 bases, with 17 bases spanning the gap. The CDR3 is 15 amino acids. In germline, CDR1 is KGHSH, CDR2 LQKENI. CDR3 DNA sequence: TGTGCCAGCTCACCAGAGCAGGGGCCGGAGTTTGGCTACACCTTC. Protein product: CASSPEQGPEFGYTF.

V usage is TRBV19 and J usage is TRBJ2-7, with D perhaps matching TRBD2 (5 bases). The germline CDR1 and CDR2 sequences are LNHDA and SQIVND (reference sequence). The V and J ends lost 5 bases and 0 bases respectively, with 11 bases between them. The CDR3 loop spans 14 amino acids. The CDR3 loop reads CASSLSGSSYEQYF. CDR3 DNA sequence: TGTGCCAGTAGTTTAAGCGGAAGCTCCTACGAGCAGTACTTC.

The V call is TRBV13, the J call TRBJ1-5; 10 bases map to TRBD1. The length of the CDR3 is 18 residues. J lost 0 bases, V lost 5 bases, and 10 bases had no gene match. CDR1 PRHDT and CDR2 FYEKMQ come from the germline V gene (reference sequence). The CDR3 here is CASSIGTGDRYSNQPQHF. The CDR3 DNA is TGTGCCAGCAGCATCGGGACAGGGGATCGTTATAGCAATCAGCCCCAGCATTTT.

Concerning this clone: The same CDR3 can be traced to other DNA sequences in this sample. This chain connects TRBV7-2 to TRBJ2-1; TRBD1 agrees at 9 bases. V lost 6 bases and J lost 4; bases outside the gene matches: 1. Germline V lookup: CDR1 SGHTA, CDR2 FQGNSA. CDR3 length: 13 residues. The CDR3 here is CASRTGGYNEQFF. In nucleotides, the CDR3 is TGTGCCAGCAGGACAGGGGGGTACAATGAGCAGTTCTTC.

This chain links TRBV28 with TRBJ2-3, with 8 bases lining up with TRBD2. J was trimmed by 2 bases and V by 9 bases; bases with no gene match: 7. The CDR3 contains 14 residues. CDR1 and CDR2 from the germline V gene are MDHEN and SYDVKM. CDR3 coding DNA: TGTGCCAGTGAGGCGGGGGGACACACAGATACGCAGTATTTT. Translation: CASEAGGHTDTQYF. The variable domain in full, completed from reference TRBV28 and TRBJ2-3, reads DVKVTQSSRYLVKRTGEKVFLECVQDMDHENMFWYRQDPGLGLRLIYFSYDVKMKEKGDIPEGYSVSREKKERFSLILESASTNQTSMYLCASEAGGHTDTQYFGPGTRLTVL.

The chain employs TRBV6-1 and TRBJ1-2; 9 positions agree with TRBD1. V was pared by 3 bases and J by 2 bases, with 4 bases of the junction left unmatched. Germline V gives CDR1 MNHNS, CDR2 SASEGT. The CDR3 extends over 15 amino acids. CDR3 DNA: TGTGCCAGCAGTGATCAGGACAGGGGAAACTATGGCTACACCTTC. Encoded protein: CASSDQDRGNYGYTF.

The chain couples TRBV5-6 to TRBJ2-5; D call uncertain. Trimming cost V 0 bases and J 2 bases, with 8 bases left between them. Germline CDR1 is SGHDT and CDR2 is YYEEEE. CDR3 length: 14 residues. The CDR3 loop is CASSLGQTQETQYF. In DNA form, the CDR3 reads TGTGCCAGCAGCTTGGGCCAGACTCAAGAGACCCAGTACTTC. Using reference TRBV5-6 and TRBJ2-5 for the parts outside the CDR3, the full variable domain is DAGVTQSPTHLIKTRGQQVTLRCSPKSGHDTVSWYQQALGQGPQFIFQYYEEEERQRGNFPDRFSGHQFPNYSSELNVNALLLGDSALYLCASSLGQTQETQYFGPGTRLLVL.

V and J are TRBV5-1 and TRBJ2-5; D not resolved. The germline gives CDR1 SGHRS, CDR2 YFSETQ. This CDR3 is 14 amino acids long. V was trimmed by 4 bases and J by 3 bases, leaving 13 bases between them. For the CDR3, the DNA is TGCGCCAGCAGCATACCCACCGGAGAAGAGACCCAGTACTTC. Its protein is CASSIPTGEETQYF. Together with reference TRBV5-1 and TRBJ2-5, the CDR3 gives the full variable domain: KAGVTQTPRYLIKTRGQQVTLSCSPISGHRSVSWYQQTPGQGLQFLFEYFSETQRNKGNFPGRFSGRQFSNSRSEMNVSTLELGDSALYLCASSIPTGEETQYFGPGTRLLVL.

This chain joins TRBV6-2 or TRBV6-3 and TRBJ2-7; D is unclear. Per the germline V gene, CDR1 is MNHEY and CDR2 is SVGEGT. The CDR3 is 13 amino acids. Trimming shortened V by 4 bases and J by 3 bases, and 10 bases separated the two germline ends. CDR3 residues: CASSSRVSYEQYF. Here the CDR3 DNA reads TGTGCCAGCAGTTCACGGGTGAGCTACGAGCAGTACTTC.